This T cell receptor beta chain was captured in a study of blood T cell repertoires in COVID-19. Study-level background: Material from acute and convalescent COVID-19 was sourced from the United States, Italy and Spain. T cells, B-cell-depleted T cells, or PBMCs provided the cDNA or gDNA that served as material.

Original data processing: Amplification of reference gene primers was used by the study to estimate nucleated cell counts. Clones were sequenced by immunoSEQ multiplex PCR, and TCRdb holds only the in-frame ones, with some missing. V, J and clone size derive from that table, while D and trimming were established from the DNA sequence. The repertoire consists of about 300,000 clones, with 70% to 90% occurring once and the leading ten covering under 8%. The sequenced sample consisted of peripheral blood. This TCR was recovered from a woman in her 30s who had recovered from COVID-19.

The CDR3 DNA sequence: TGTGCCAGCAGCCAAGACGGGCAGGGGGCGGAAAAACTGTTTTTT. Translation gives CASSQDGQGAEKLFF. The gene calls are TRBV3-1 (or the pseudogene TRBV3-2) and TRBJ1-4; 8 nucleotides agree with TRBD1. Germline V gene lookup returns CDR1 LGHDT and CDR2 YNNKEL (reference sequence). Losses at the gene ends were 0 bases for V and 8 bases for J; bases not matched to a gene: 5. The CDR3 covers 15 residues.